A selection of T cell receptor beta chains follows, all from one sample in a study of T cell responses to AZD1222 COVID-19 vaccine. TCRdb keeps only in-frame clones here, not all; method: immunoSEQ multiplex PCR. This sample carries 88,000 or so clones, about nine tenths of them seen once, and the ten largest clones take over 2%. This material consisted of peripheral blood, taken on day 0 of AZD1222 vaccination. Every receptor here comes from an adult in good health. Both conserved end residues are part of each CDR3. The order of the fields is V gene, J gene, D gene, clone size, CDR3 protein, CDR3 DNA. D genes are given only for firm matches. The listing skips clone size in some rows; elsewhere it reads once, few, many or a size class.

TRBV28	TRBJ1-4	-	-	CASSSPVEEKLFF	TGTGCCAGCAGTAGTCCCGTGGAGGAAAAACTGTTTTTT
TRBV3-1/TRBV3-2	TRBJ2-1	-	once	CASSQEYSGSYNEQFF	TGTGCCAGCAGCCAAGAGTACTCCGGCTCCTACAATGAGCAGTTCTTC
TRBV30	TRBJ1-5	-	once	CAWSMEGHQPQHF	TGTGCCTGGAGTATGGAGGGGCATCAGCCCCAGCATTTT
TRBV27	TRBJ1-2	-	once	CASSGKGRPNYGYTF	TGTGCCAGCAGCGGCAAGGGGAGGCCTAACTATGGCTACACCTTC
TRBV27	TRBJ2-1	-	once	CASSLKTRLVPNEQFF	TGTGCCAGCAGTTTAAAGACTAGACTAGTCCCCAATGAGCAGTTCTTC
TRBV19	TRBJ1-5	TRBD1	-	CASNLDFGTGVVNQPQHF	TGTGCCAGTAATCTCGATTTTGGCACAGGGGTCGTCAATCAGCCCCAGCATTTT
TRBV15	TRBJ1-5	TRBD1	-	CATSNRTGGRYSNQPQHF	TGTGCCACCAGCAACAGGACAGGGGGCCGTTATAGCAATCAGCCCCAGCATTTT
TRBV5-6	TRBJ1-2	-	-	CASSLEAATNYGYTF	TGTGCCAGCAGCTTGGAGGCTGCTACTAACTATGGCTACACCTTC
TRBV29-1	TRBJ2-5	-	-	CSVEPGIAGTQYF	TGCAGCGTTGAACCGGGGATTGCGGGGACCCAGTACTTC
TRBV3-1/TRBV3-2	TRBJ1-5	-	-	CASSPRNPRGASGSNQPQHF	TGTGCCAGCAGTCCCCGAAACCCACGCGGGGCGTCGGGGAGCAATCAGCCCCAGCATTTT
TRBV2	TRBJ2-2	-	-	CASRWSERELFF	TGTGCCAGCAGATGGAGCGAGCGGGAGCTGTTTTTT
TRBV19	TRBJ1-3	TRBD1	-	CASRRTGAGGNTIYF	TGTGCCAGTAGAAGGACAGGGGCAGGAGGAAACACCATATATTTT
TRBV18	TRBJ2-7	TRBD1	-	CASSPGTGGEYEQYF	TGTGCCAGCTCACCCGGGACAGGGGGTGAGTACGAGCAGTACTTC
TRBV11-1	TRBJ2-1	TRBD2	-	CASSLGRSGVGNEQFF	TGTGCCAGCAGCTTAGGCAGGAGCGGGGTAGGAAATGAGCAGTTCTTC
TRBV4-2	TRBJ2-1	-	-	CASSFKPWGGPHNEQFF	TGTGCCAGCAGCTTTAAGCCCTGGGGGGGGCCTCACAATGAGCAGTTCTTC
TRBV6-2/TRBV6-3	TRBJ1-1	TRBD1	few	CASSPWTGGVRNTEAFF	TGTGCCAGCAGTCCGTGGACAGGGGGCGTTAGGAACACTGAAGCTTTCTTT
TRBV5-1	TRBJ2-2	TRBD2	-	CASSLLAGGATGELFF	TGCGCCAGCAGCTTGCTGGCGGGAGGCGCCACCGGGGAGCTGTTTTTT
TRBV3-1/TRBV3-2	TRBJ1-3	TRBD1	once	CASSQLQGSGNTIYF	TGTGCCAGCAGCCAGCTACAGGGGTCGGGAAACACCATATATTTT
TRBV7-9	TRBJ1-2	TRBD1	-	CASSSPGQVGYTF	TGTGCCAGCAGCTCCCCGGGACAGGTTGGCTACACCTTC
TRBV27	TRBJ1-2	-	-	CASSFKPNYGYTF	TGTGCCAGCAGTTTTAAGCCTAACTATGGCTACACCTTC
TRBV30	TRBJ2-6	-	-	CAWATGRPSGANVLTF	TGTGCCTGGGCTACTGGACGTCCCTCTGGGGCCAACGTCCTGACTTTC
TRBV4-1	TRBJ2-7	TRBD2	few	CASSEEGDRQLAGVYEQYF	TGCGCCAGCAGCGAAGAGGGAGACAGGCAACTAGCGGGAGTCTACGAGCAGTACTTC
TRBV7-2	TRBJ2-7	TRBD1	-	CASSQQGISSYEQYF	TGTGCCAGCAGCCAACAGGGGATCTCGTCCTACGAGCAGTACTTC
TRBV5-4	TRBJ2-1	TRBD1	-	CASSLEGTGAYNEQFF	TGTGCCAGCAGCTTGGAAGGGACAGGGGCCTACAATGAGCAGTTCTTC
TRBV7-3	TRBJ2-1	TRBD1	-	CASSLRTGDVGNEQFF	TGTGCCAGCAGCTTGCGGACAGGGGATGTAGGCAATGAGCAGTTCTTC
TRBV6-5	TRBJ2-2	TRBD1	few	CASSSAGQGLIGELFF	TGTGCCAGCAGTTCCGCGGGACAGGGGTTGATCGGGGAGCTGTTTTTT
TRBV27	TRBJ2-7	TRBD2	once	CASSLTSGKGEQYF	TGTGCCAGCAGTTTAACTAGCGGGAAGGGAGAGCAGTACTTC
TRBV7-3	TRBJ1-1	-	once	CASSLMGMNTEAFF	TGTGCCAGCAGCTTAATGGGGATGAACACTGAAGCTTTCTTT
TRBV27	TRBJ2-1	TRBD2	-	CASSHRLAGGRDNEQFF	TGTGCCAGCAGTCACCGACTAGCGGGGGGGCGGGACAATGAGCAGTTCTTC
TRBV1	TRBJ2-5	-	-	CTSSPPPLAGGLGETQYF	TGCACCAGCAGCCCACCCCCACTAGCGGGAGGACTGGGGGAGACCCAGTACTTC
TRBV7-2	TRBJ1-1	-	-	CASSLSGVLEAFF	TGTGCCAGCAGCTTATCAGGGGTACTTGAAGCTTTCTTT
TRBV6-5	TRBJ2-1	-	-	CASSLADSSYNEQFF	TGTGCCAGCAGTCTAGCGGACAGCTCCTACAATGAGCAGTTCTTC
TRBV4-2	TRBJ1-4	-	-	CATAGVGANEKLFF	TGTGCCACCGCAGGGGTTGGGGCTAATGAAAAACTGTTTTTT
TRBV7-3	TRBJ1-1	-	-	CASSSPQGKAFF	TGTGCCAGCAGCTCACCCCAGGGGAAAGCTTTCTTT
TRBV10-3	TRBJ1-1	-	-	CAISDPPLRDTEAFF	TGTGCCATCAGTGACCCCCCGTTGAGGGACACTGAAGCTTTCTTT
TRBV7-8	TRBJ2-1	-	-	CASSLAWATISYNEQFF	TGTGCCAGCAGCTTAGCGTGGGCTACTATCTCCTACAATGAGCAGTTCTTC
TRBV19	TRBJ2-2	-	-	CASSIDLGGTGELFF	TGTGCCAGTAGTATAGATCTAGGGGGAACCGGGGAGCTGTTTTTT
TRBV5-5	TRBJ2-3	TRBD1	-	CASSLPTGDTQYF	TGTGCCAGCAGCTTGCCGACAGGGGATACGCAGTATTTT
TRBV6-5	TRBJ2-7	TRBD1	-	CASRQGGHSYEQYF	TGTGCCAGCAGACAAGGGGGCCACTCCTACGAGCAGTACTTC
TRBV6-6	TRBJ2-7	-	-	CASSYTDSATYEQYF	TGTGCCAGCAGTTACACGGACTCCGCTACCTACGAGCAGTACTTC
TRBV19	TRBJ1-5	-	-	CASTRGGHSNQPQHF	TGTGCCAGTACCCGAGGGGGGCACAGTAATCAGCCCCAGCATTTT
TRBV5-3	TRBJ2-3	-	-	CARSLAGSREDTQYF	TGTGCCAGAAGCTTGGCGGGGTCGAGGGAGGATACGCAGTATTTT
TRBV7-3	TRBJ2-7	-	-	CASSSGVGANYEQYF	TGTGCCAGCAGCTCTGGCGTGGGGGCGAACTACGAGCAGTACTTC
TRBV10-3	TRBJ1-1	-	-	CAISELQGTEAFF	TGTGCCATCAGTGAGTTGCAGGGCACTGAAGCTTTCTTT
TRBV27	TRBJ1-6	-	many	CASGYQGGNSPLHF	TGTGCCAGCGGATATCAGGGCGGTAATTCACCCCTCCACTTT
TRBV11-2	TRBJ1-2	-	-	CASSLVGNYGYTF	TGTGCCAGCAGCTTAGTAGGGAACTATGGCTACACCTTC
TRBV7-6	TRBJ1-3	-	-	CASSLSTDTIYF	TGTGCCAGCAGCTTATCTACGGACACCATATATTTT
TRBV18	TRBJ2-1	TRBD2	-	CASSPGLAFYNEQFF	TGTGCCAGCTCACCGGGACTAGCGTTCTACAATGAGCAGTTCTTC
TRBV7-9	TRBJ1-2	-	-	CASGGGTAGFAIEYGYTF	TGTGCCAGCGGCGGGGGGACGGCTGGCTTCGCGATAGAGTATGGCTACACCTTC
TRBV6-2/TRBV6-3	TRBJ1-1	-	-	CASSYLGAWRNTEAFF	TGTGCCAGCAGTTACTTAGGGGCGTGGAGGAACACTGAAGCTTTCTTT
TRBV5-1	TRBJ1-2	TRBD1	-	CASSLGQGDGYTF	TGCGCCAGCAGCTTGGGACAGGGGGATGGCTACACCTTC
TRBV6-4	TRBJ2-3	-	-	CASSATGF	TGTGCCAGCAGTGCTACAGGGTTT
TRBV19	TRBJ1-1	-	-	CASSIWGRGTEAFF	TGTGCCAGTAGTATCTGGGGGCGAGGTACTGAAGCTTTCTTT
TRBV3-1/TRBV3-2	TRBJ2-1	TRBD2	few	CASSQDLRSGGHNEQFF	TGTGCCAGCAGCCAAGATTTGCGAAGCGGGGGCCACAATGAGCAGTTCTTC
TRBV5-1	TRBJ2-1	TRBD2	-	CASTPQRGRDTNNEQFF	TGCGCCAGCACCCCCCAACGTGGGAGGGATACTAACAATGAGCAGTTCTTC
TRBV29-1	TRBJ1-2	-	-	CSVETNGYTF	TGCAGCGTTGAAACTAACGGCTACACCTTC
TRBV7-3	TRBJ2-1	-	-	CASSLGGTNEQFF	TGTGCCAGCAGCTTAGGGGGCACGAATGAGCAGTTCTTC
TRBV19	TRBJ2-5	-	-	CASSTTPGEQETQYF	TGTGCCAGTAGTACCACCCCGGGAGAGCAAGAGACCCAGTACTTC
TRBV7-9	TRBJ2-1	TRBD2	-	CASSESSGHNEQFF	TGTGCCAGCAGCGAATCTAGCGGCCACAATGAGCAGTTCTTC
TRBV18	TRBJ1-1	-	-	CASSPQEGYTEAFF	TGTGCCAGCTCACCACAAGAAGGATACACTGAAGCTTTCTTT